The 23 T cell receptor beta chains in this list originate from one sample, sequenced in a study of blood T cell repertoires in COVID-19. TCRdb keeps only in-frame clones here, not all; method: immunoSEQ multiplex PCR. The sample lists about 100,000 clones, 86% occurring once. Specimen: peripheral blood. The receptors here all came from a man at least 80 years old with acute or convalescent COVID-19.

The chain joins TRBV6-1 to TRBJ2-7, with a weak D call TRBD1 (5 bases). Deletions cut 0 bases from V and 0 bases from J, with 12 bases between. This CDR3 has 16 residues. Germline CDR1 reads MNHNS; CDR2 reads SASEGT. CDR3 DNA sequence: TGTGCCAGCAGTGAAGCGCTTCAGGGTCGCTCCTACGAGCAGTACTTC. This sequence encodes CASSEALQGRSYEQYF.

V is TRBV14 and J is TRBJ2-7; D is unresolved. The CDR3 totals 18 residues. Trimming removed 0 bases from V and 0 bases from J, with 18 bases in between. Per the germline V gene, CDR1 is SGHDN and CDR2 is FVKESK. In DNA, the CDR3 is TGTGCCAGCAGCCAAGATTGGATTGGAGCGTACAACTCCTACGAGCAGTACTTC. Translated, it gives CASSQDWIGAYNSYEQYF. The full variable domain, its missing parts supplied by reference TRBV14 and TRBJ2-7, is EAGVTQFPSHSVIEKGQTVTLRCDPISGHDNLYWYRRVMGKEIKFLLHFVKESKQDESGMPNNRFLAERTGGTYSTLKVQPAELEDSGVYFCASSQDWIGAYNSYEQYFGPGTRLTVT.

CDR3: CASSYQGLGSPLHF. The CDR3 coding sequence is TGTGCCAGCAGTTACCAGGGACTGGGTTCACCCCTCCACTTT. The chain recombines TRBV6-5 with TRBJ1-6; D is perhaps TRBD1 (5 bases). The germline V and J ends were trimmed by 2 bases and 9 bases, with 11 bases remaining between them. The germline V gene encodes CDR1 MNHEY and CDR2 SVGAGI. The CDR3 covers 14 residues.

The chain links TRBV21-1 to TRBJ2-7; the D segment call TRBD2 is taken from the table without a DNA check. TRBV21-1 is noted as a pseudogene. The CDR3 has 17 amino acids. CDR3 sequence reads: CASSKGSLAGGPYEQYF. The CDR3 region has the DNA TGTGCCAGCAGCAAAGGTTCGCTAGCGGGAGGGCCCTACGAGCAGTACTTC.

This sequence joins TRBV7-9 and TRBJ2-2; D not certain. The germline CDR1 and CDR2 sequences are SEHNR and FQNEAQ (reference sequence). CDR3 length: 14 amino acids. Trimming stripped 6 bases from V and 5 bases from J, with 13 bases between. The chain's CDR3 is CASRAPPETGELFF. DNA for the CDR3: TGTGCCAGCAGGGCCCCTCCAGAAACCGGGGAGCTGTTTTTT.

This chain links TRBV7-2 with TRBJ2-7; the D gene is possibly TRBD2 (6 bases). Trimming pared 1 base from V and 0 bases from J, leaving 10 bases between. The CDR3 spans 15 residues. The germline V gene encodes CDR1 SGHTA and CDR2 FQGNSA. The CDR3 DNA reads TGTGCCAGCAGCTTAGTCGCGGGATTCTCCTACGAGCAGTACTTC. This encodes CASSLVAGFSYEQYF. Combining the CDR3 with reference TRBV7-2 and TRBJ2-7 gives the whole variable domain GAGVSQSPSNKVTEKGKDVELRCDPISGHTALYWYRQSLGQGLEFLIYFQGNSAPDKSGLPSDRFSAERTGGSVSTLTIQRTQQEDSAVYLCASSLVAGFSYEQYFGPGTRLTVT.

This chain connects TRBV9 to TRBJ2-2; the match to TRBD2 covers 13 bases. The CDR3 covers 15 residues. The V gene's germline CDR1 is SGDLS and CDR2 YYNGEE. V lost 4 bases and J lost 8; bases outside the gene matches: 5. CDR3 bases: TGTGCCAGCAGCCCCGTGACTAGCGGGAGGGGGGAGCTGTTTTTT. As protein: CASSPVTSGRGELFF. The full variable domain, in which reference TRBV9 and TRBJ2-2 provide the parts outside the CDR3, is DSGVTQTPKHLITATGQRVTLRCSPRSGDLSVYWYQQSLDQGLQFLIQYYNGEERAKGNILERFSAQQFPDLHSELNLSSLELGDSALYFCASSPVTSGRGELFFGEGSRLTVL.

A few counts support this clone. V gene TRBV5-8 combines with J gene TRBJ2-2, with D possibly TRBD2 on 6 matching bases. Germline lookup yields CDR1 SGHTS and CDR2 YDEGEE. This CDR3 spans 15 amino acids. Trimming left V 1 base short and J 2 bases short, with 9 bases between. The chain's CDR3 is CASSLRRDNTGELFF. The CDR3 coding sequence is TGTGCCAGCAGCTTGAGGCGGGATAACACCGGGGAGCTGTTTTTT.

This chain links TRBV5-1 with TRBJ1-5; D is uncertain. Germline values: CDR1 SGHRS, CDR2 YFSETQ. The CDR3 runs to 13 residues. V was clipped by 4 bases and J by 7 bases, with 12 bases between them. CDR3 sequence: CASSPNGEQPQHF. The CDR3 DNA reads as TGCGCCAGCAGCCCAAACGGGGAACAGCCCCAGCATTTT.

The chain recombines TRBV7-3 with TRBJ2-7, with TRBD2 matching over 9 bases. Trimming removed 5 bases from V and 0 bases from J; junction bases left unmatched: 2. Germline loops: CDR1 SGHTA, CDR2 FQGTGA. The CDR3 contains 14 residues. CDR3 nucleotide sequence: TGTGCCAGCAGCCTAGCGGGACCCTCCTACGAGCAGTACTTC. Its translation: CASSLAGPSYEQYF.

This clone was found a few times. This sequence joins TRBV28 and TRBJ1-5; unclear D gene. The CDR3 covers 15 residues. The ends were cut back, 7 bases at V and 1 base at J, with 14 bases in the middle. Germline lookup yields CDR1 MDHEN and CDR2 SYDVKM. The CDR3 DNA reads TGTGCCAGCAAAAGCAGGTCGGGGAGCAATCAGCCCCAGCATTTT. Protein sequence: CASKSRSGSNQPQHF.

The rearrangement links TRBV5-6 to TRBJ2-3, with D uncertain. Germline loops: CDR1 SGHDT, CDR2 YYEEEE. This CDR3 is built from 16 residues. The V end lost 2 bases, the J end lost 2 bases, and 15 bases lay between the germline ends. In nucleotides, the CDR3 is TGTGCCAGCAGCTTTCCCGACATCTACCTCACAGATACGCAGTATTTT. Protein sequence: CASSFPDIYLTDTQYF.

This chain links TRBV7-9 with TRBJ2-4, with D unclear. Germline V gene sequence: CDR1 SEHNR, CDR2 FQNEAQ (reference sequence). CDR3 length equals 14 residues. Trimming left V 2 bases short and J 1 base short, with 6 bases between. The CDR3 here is CASSLLGAKNIQYF. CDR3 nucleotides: TGTGCCAGCAGCTTACTCGGTGCCAAAAACATTCAGTACTTC.

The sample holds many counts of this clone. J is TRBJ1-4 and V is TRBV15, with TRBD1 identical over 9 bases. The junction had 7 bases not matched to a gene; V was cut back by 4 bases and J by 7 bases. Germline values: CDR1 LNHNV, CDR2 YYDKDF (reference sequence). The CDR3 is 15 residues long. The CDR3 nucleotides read TGTGCCACCAGCACGCCGGGACAGGGAGGTGAAAAACTGTTTTTT. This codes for CATSTPGQGGEKLFF.

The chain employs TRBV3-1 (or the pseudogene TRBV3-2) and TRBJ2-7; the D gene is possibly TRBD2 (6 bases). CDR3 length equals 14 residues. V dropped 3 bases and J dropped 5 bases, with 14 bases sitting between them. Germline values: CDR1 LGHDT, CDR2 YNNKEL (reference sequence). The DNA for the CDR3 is TGTGCCAGCAGCCAGGGGACTGGAAGGGACGAGCAGTACTTC. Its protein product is CASSQGTGRDEQYF.

The CDR3 loop is CANLFSGGTQYF. CDR3 nucleotide sequence: TGTGCCAACTTGTTTAGCGGGGGGACCCAGTACTTC. The V and J genes are TRBV2 and TRBJ2-5, with 9 bases identical to TRBD2. The germline V gene has CDR1 SNHLY and CDR2 FYNNEI. With 10 bases clipped from V and 7 bases from J, the junction kept 7 bases outside the gene matches. This CDR3 is 12 amino acids long.

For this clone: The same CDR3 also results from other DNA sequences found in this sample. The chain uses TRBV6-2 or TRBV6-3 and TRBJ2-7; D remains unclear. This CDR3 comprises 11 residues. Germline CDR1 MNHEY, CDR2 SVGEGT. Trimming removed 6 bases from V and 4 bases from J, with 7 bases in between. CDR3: CASSPLYEQYF. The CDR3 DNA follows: TGTGCCAGCAGCCCCCTTTACGAGCAGTACTTC.

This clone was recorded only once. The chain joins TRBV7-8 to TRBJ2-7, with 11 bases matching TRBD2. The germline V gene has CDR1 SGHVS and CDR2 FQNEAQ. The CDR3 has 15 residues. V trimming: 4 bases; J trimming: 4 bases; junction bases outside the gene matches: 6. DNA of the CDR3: TGTGCCAGCAGCTCACTAGCGGGAGCCGTTTACGAGCAGTACTTC. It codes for CASSSLAGAVYEQYF. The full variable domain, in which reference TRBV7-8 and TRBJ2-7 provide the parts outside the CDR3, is GAGVSQSPRYKVAKRGQDVALRCDPISGHVSLFWYQQALGQGPEFLTYFQNEAQLDKSGLPSDRFFAERPEGSVSTLKIQRTQQEDSAVYLCASSSLAGAVYEQYFGPGTRLTVT.

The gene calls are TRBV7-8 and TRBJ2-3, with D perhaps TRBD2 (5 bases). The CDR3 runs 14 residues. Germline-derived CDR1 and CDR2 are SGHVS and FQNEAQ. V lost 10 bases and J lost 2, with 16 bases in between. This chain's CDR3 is CATRRLDVTDTQYF. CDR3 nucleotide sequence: TGTGCCACCCGGAGGCTGGATGTCACAGATACGCAGTATTTT.

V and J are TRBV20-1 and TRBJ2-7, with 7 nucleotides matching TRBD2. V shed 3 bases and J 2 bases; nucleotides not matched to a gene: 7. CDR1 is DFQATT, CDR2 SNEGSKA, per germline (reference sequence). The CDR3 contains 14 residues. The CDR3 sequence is CSASLASGPYEQYF. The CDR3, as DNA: TGCAGTGCTAGTTTGGCTAGCGGACCCTACGAGCAGTACTTC.

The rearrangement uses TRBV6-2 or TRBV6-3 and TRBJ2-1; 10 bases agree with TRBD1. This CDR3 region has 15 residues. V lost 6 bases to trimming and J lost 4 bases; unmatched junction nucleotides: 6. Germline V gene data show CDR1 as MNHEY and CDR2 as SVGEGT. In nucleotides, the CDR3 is TGTGCCAGCAGCAGCGGACAGGGGGTTTACAATGAGCAGTTCTTC. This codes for CASSSGQGVYNEQFF.

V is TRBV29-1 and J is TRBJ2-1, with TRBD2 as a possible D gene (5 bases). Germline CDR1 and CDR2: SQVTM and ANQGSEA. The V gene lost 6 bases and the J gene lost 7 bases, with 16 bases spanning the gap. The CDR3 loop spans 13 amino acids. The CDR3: CSVSLGSGNEQFF. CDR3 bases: TGCAGCGTGAGTCTAGGCTCGGGGAATGAGCAGTTCTTC.

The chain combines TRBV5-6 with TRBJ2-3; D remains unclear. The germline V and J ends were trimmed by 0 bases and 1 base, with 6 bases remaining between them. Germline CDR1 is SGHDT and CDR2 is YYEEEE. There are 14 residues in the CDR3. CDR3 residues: CASSLGAGTDTQYF. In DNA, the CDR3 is TGTGCCAGCAGCTTGGGGGCTGGCACAGATACGCAGTATTTT.